A single sample is the source of the 10 T cell receptor beta chains below, sequenced in a study of cytomegalovirus exposure and HLA in healthy donors. The PCR employed 60 Vbeta primers together with 13 Jbeta primers. Libraries were prepared by immunoSEQ multiplex PCR; TCRdb keeps only in-frame clonotypes and omits some of them. The profile shows approximately 91,000 clones, over 65% of them singletons. Sequencing was performed on PBMCs. Receptor source: a human donor in good health.

This clone appeared a single time. This sequence joins TRBV25-1 and TRBJ2-1; D not resolved. With 1 base removed from V and 0 bases from J, the gap between germline ends came to 7 bases. Germline V lookup: CDR1 MGHDK, CDR2 SYGVNS. The CDR3 is 15 residues long. The CDR3, as DNA: TGTGCCAGCAGTGAATTTAGGAGCTCCTACAATGAGCAGTTCTTC. Translation gives CASSEFRSSYNEQFF.

V and J are TRBV9 and TRBJ1-2; D possibly corresponds to TRBD1 (6 bases). The V gene lost 0 bases and the J gene lost 1 base, with 16 bases spanning the gap. Per the germline V gene, CDR1 is SGDLS and CDR2 is YYNGEE. The CDR3 runs to 17 residues. CDR3 sequence reads: CASSVEPTGHLNYGYTF. The CDR3 bases are TGTGCCAGCAGCGTAGAGCCTACGGGACACCTTAACTATGGCTACACCTTC.

J is TRBJ2-7 and V is TRBV7-2, with 11 bases that match TRBD1. The CDR3 extends over 15 amino acids. Germline trimming cut 5 bases from V and 2 bases from J; bases unmatched to any gene: 5. CDR1 SGHTA and CDR2 FQGNSA come from the germline V gene. The CDR3 region is CASSRRTGGTYEQYF. For the CDR3, the DNA is TGTGCCAGCAGCCGTAGGACAGGGGGCACCTACGAGCAGTACTTC.

The chain employs TRBV7-9 and TRBJ2-3; 12 nucleotides agree with TRBD2. With 5 bases clipped from V and 2 bases from J, the junction kept 8 bases outside the gene matches. The CDR3 covers 17 residues. CDR1 is SEHNR, CDR2 FQNEAQ, per germline (reference sequence). CDR3 sequence reads: CASSPRTSGKPTDTQYF. CDR3 in DNA: TGTGCCAGCAGCCCCAGGACTAGCGGGAAACCCACAGATACGCAGTATTTT.

The chain combines TRBV5-3 with TRBJ2-6; the D gene is possibly TRBD1 (6 bases). TRBV5-3 is sorted into the ORF group, with uncertain function. The CDR3 totals 16 residues. With 3 bases removed from V and 0 bases from J, the gap between germline ends came to 10 bases. The CDR3 nucleotides read TGTGCCAGAAGCTCGGCAGGGGACTCTGGGGCCAACGTCCTGACTTTC. Translating gives CARSSAGDSGANVLTF.

The chain joins TRBV11-3 to TRBJ2-3; TRBD1 agrees at 7 bases. Germline V CDR1 and CDR2: SGHNT, YENEEA. This CDR3 is built from 16 residues. Losses at the gene ends were 1 base for V and 7 bases for J; bases not matched to a gene: 11. The CDR3 bases are TGTGCCAGCAGCTTAGGGGGAGACAGGGTACGGCATACGCAGTATTTT. Amino acid sequence: CASSLGGDRVRHTQYF.

The chain is built from TRBV5-6 and TRBJ1-2, with unresolved D. Trimming left V 2 bases short and J 6 bases short, with 17 bases between. The germline V gene encodes CDR1 SGHDT and CDR2 YYEEEE. This CDR3 region has 15 residues. The CDR3 nucleotides read TGTGCCAGCAGCTTCCGCCGGGTACCCACTAATGGCTACACCTTC. Amino acid sequence: CASSFRRVPTNGYTF.

DNA for the CDR3: TGTGCCACCAGCACCAAGAGGGCGGTAGAGGGTCAGCCCCAGCATTTT. As protein: CATSTKRAVEGQPQHF. J is TRBJ1-5 and V is TRBV15; the D is unclear. Germline V gene sequence: CDR1 LNHNV, CDR2 YYDKDF (reference sequence). The V gene lost 4 bases and the J gene lost 6 bases, with 19 bases spanning the gap. CDR3 length: 16 amino acids.

V and J are TRBV5-1 and TRBJ1-6; D call uncertain. Trimming took off 4 bases at V and 7 bases at J, with 9 bases between the two ends. Germline CDR1 and CDR2: SGHRS and YFSETQ. CDR3 size: 13 residues. CDR3 bases: TGCGCCAGCAGCCTCGACACGAATTCACCCCTCCACTTT. It is translated as CASSLDTNSPLHF.

J is TRBJ1-2 and V is TRBV19; no clear D gene. The CDR3 has 14 residues. V was clipped by 10 bases and J by 5 bases, with 20 bases between them. CDR1 is LNHDA and CDR2 is SQIVND in the germline V gene (reference sequence). As DNA, the CDR3 is TGTGCCACGGACCGACGGGGATCCGGGTATGGCTACACCTTC. This encodes CATDRRGSGYGYTF.